This T cell receptor beta chain is drawn from a study of long-term antiretroviral therapy in people with HIV. The assay used was immunoSEQ (version v3.0), run at survey level. Using immunoSEQ multiplex PCR, the repertoire was profiled, and TCRdb retains in-frame clones only, with some absent. The sample includes fewer than 30,000 clones, roughly 84% of them seen just once. This CDR3 contains 13 residues. V shed 10 bases and J shed 6 bases, with 18 bases lying between them. Germline-derived CDR1 and CDR2 are MDHEN and SYDVKM. The source material was unsorted PBMCs, sampled about 2.7 years after starting antiretroviral therapy. The chain uses TRBV28 and TRBJ1-2; the D gene is possibly TRBD1 (5 bases). The receptor was isolated from a man aged 30 to 45 with HIV. The CDR3 nucleotides are TGTGCCATACCGGGGGGAGCCGGCGATGGCTACACCTTC. Protein: CAIPGGAGDGYTF.